Following are 20 T cell receptor beta chains from one sample sequenced in a study of T-cell reconstitution after alpha-beta-depleted transplantation in children. Using unique molecular identifiers, the investigators prepared the TCRbeta library. TCRdb re-derived calls from the PCR reads in MiXCR, one entry per CDR3 protein. The data show some 440,000 distinct CDR3 sequences, 15% to 20% seen once. This specimen was PBMCs, mostly from graft donor cells, taken 360 days after TCRalphabeta/CD19-depleted stem cell transplant. Every receptor here comes from a boy younger than two who had a stem cell transplant for Wiskott-Aldrich syndrome, so the T cells may come from the graft donor.

The table lists this clonotype with a few counts. The chain joins TRBV11-1 to TRBJ2-1; 12 bases line up with TRBD2. Germline CDR1 is SGHAT and CDR2 is FQDESV (reference sequence). The CDR3 totals 18 residues. The J segment lost 0 bases and the V segment lost 3 bases, leaving 6 bases of the junction unmatched. CDR3 region: CASSFGLAGGHSYNEQFF. For the CDR3, the DNA is TGTGCCAGCAGCTTTGGCCTAGCGGGGGGGCACTCCTACAATGAGCAGTTCTTC. Full variable domain (rest looked up from reference TRBV11-1 and TRBJ2-1): EAEVAQSPRYKITEKSQAVAFWCDPISGHATLYWYRQILGQGPELLVQFQDESVVDDSQLPKDRFSAERLKGVDSTLKIQPAELGDSAMYLCASSFGLAGGHSYNEQFFGPGTRLTVL.

CDR3 protein: CASSQVGTDYNQQFF. The CDR3 DNA sequence: TGCGCCAGCAGCCAAGTGGGGACAGATTATAACCAGCAGTTCTTC. The chain recombines TRBV4-1 with TRBJ2-1; 7 bases agree with TRBD1. There are 15 residues in the CDR3. V gave up 1 base and J gave up 11 bases; unmatched junction bases: 11. Germline V lookup: CDR1 MGHRA, CDR2 YSYEKL.

This clonotype was detected only a few times. The rearrangement uses TRBV28 and TRBJ2-5, with 10 nucleotides matching TRBD1. The CDR3 contains 15 residues. Germline CDR1 is MDHEN and CDR2 is SYDVKM. J lost 5 bases, V lost 3 bases, and 6 bases had no gene match. CDR3 in DNA: TGTGCCAGCAGTTTTGGGACAGGGGATGTGGAGACCCAGTACTTC. This encodes CASSFGTGDVETQYF.

This chain joins TRBV24-1 and TRBJ2-3, with 10 bases identical to TRBD2. The CDR3 totals 15 residues. The germline V gene has CDR1 KGHDR and CDR2 SFDVKD. J gave up 6 bases and V 4 bases, and 6 bases lay outside the gene matches. CDR3 sequence (DNA): TGTGCCACCAGTGAAGCTAGCGGGAGAATTGATACGCAGTATTTT. This sequence encodes CATSEASGRIDTQYF.

V is TRBV7-9 and J is TRBJ1-2; the D gene is possibly TRBD1 (5 bases). This CDR3 spans 13 amino acids. Germline CDR1 and CDR2: SEHNR and FQNEAQ (reference sequence). Trimming removed 4 bases at V and 12 bases at J, with 18 bases between. The CDR3 nucleotides read TGTGCCAGCAGCTCCACCGGGGCAGCCAGTCACACCTTC. Residues: CASSSTGAASHTF.

V is TRBV7-8 and J is TRBJ2-1, with TRBD1 matching over 9 bases. This CDR3 comprises 18 residues. Per germline, CDR1 SGHVS and CDR2 FQNEAQ. The ends lost 1 base at V and 5 bases at J; junction bases unmatched: 12. The CDR3 sequence is CASSLGGQGGATHNEQFF. As DNA, the CDR3 is TGTGCCAGCAGCTTAGGGGGACAGGGAGGTGCAACGCACAATGAGCAGTTCTTC.

This clonotype was detected only a few times. The J gene is TRBJ2-6, the V gene TRBV2; D is uncertain. Looked up from germline, CDR1 is SNHLY and CDR2 is FYNNEI. The V end was cut by 5 bases, the J end by 0 bases, with 5 bases between. This CDR3 comprises 14 residues. In DNA, the CDR3 is TGTGCCAGCAGTTACGTCTCTGGGGCCAACGTCCTGACTTTC. This gives the protein CASSYVSGANVLTF.

This clonotype turned up a few times. The DNA for the CDR3 is TGTGCCAGCAGCTCTCCCGACAGGGCCTCCTACGAGCAGTACTTC. Its translation: CASSSPDRASYEQYF. V is TRBV7-2 and J is TRBJ2-7; TRBD1 matches 7 bases. The ends lost 4 bases at V and 0 bases at J; junction bases unmatched: 6. This CDR3 contains 15 residues. From germline, CDR1 is SGHTA and CDR2 FQGNSA.

This clonotype was seen a handful of times. V usage is TRBV5-1 and J usage is TRBJ2-3; D may be TRBD1 (6 bases). Germline V gene data show CDR1 as SGHRS and CDR2 as YFSETQ. The CDR3 is made up of 19 amino acids. The V gene lost 1 base and the J gene lost 6 bases, with 27 bases spanning the gap. CDR3 bases: TGCGCCAGCAGCTTGTTTCATCGGACAGCCGGTTTCCTCAGGGATACGCAGTATTTT. Protein: CASSLFHRTAGFLRDTQYF. The whole variable domain, remainder taken from reference TRBV5-1 and TRBJ2-3, is KAGVTQTPRYLIKTRGQQVTLSCSPISGHRSVSWYQQTPGQGLQFLFEYFSETQRNKGNFPGRFSGRQFSNSRSEMNVSTLELGDSALYLCASSLFHRTAGFLRDTQYFGPGTRLTVL.

This clonotype has a handful of counts. The chain carries TRBV6-2 or TRBV6-3 and TRBJ2-5; TRBD2 might be the D (5 bases). The germline V and J ends were trimmed by 2 bases and 1 base, with 8 bases remaining between them. The CDR3 extends over 14 amino acids. Germline CDR1 and CDR2: MNHEY and SVGEGT. The CDR3 nucleotides read TGTGCCAGCAGTTACCGGGATTTCCAAGAGACCCAGTACTTC. The encoded protein is CASSYRDFQETQYF.

This rearrangement joins TRBV11-3 to TRBJ2-1; a possible D gene is TRBD1 (5 bases). The ends were cut back, 1 base at V and 4 bases at J, with 11 bases in the middle. The CDR3 has 15 amino acids. Germline V gives CDR1 SGHNT, CDR2 YENEEA. In nucleotides, the CDR3 is TGTGCCAGCAGCTTAGTCAGGGCAAGATACAATGAGCAGTTCTTC. Its protein product is CASSLVRARYNEQFF.

The V gene is TRBV10-3, the J gene TRBJ2-7; a weak D match, TRBD2 (5 bases). V was cut by 7 bases and J by 0 bases, with 13 bases left in between. The CDR3 is made up of 14 amino acids. CDR1 is ENHRY, CDR2 SYGVKD, per germline. The CDR3 region has the DNA TGTGCCATCAAGGCTAGCCTTAGCTCCTACGAGCAGTACTTC. Translated, it gives CAIKASLSSYEQYF.

This clonotype was seen only a few times. The rearrangement uses TRBV6-1 and TRBJ1-1; D uncertain. Germline V gives CDR1 MNHNS, CDR2 SASEGT. V was shortened by 7 bases and J by 5 bases, with 8 bases between the two germline ends. The CDR3 runs 11 residues. The CDR3 DNA reads TGTGCCAGCAAGGGTGGGACTGAAGCTTTCTTT. This encodes CASKGGTEAFF.

J is TRBJ1-2 and V is TRBV7-2; D is uncertain. With 3 bases removed from V and 4 bases from J, the gap between germline ends came to 21 bases. The CDR3 runs to 17 residues. CDR1 is SGHTA, CDR2 FQGNSA, per germline. CDR3 coding DNA: TGTGCCAGCAGCTTTAGGTCGGCAGGACTCCCCTTCTATGGCTACACCTTC. This encodes CASSFRSAGLPFYGYTF.

This clonotype showed up just a few times. This chain uses TRBV6-1 with TRBJ2-3, with 8 bases identical to TRBD1. The V and J ends lost 5 bases and 4 bases, in that order; junction bases with no gene match: 8. The CDR3 is 15 residues long. CDR1 and CDR2 (germline): MNHNS, SASEGT. The CDR3 reads CASSPRTGWADTQYF. The CDR3 DNA reads TGTGCCAGCAGTCCCAGGACAGGGTGGGCAGATACGCAGTATTTT.

J is TRBJ2-3 and V is TRBV5-1, with TRBD2 matching 7 bases. The junction had 8 bases not matched to a gene; V was cut back by 5 bases and J by 2 bases. The V gene's germline CDR1 is SGHRS and CDR2 YFSETQ. This CDR3 has 15 amino acids. This CDR3 is CASRLRDYFTDTQYF. The CDR3 coding sequence is TGCGCCAGCAGGTTGCGGGACTACTTCACAGATACGCAGTATTTT.

This clonotype occurred many times. V is TRBV12-3 or TRBV12-4 and J is TRBJ1-5, with a possible D match to TRBD1 (5 bases). V gave up 6 bases and J gave up 4 bases, with 10 bases separating them. This CDR3 contains 13 residues. The CDR3 is CASSRVTNQPQHF. In DNA form, the CDR3 reads TGTGCCAGCAGCAGGGTTACTAATCAGCCCCAGCATTTT.

This rearrangement joins TRBV4-1 to TRBJ1-1; D possibly corresponds to TRBD1 (5 bases). This CDR3 is built from 14 residues. With 4 bases removed from V and 6 bases from J, the gap between germline ends came to 15 bases. Germline V gene sequence: CDR1 MGHRA, CDR2 YSYEKL. CDR3 sequence: CASSPRDRGAEAFF. The CDR3 DNA reads as TGCGCCAGCAGCCCGCGGGACCGAGGGGCTGAAGCTTTCTTT.

The sample holds a few counts of this clonotype. The chain couples TRBV7-9 to TRBJ2-7, with D perhaps TRBD2 (6 bases). In germline, CDR1 is SEHNR, CDR2 FQNEAQ (reference sequence). There are 15 residues in the CDR3. The V end was cut by 4 bases, the J end by 4 bases, with 17 bases between. In DNA form, the CDR3 reads TGTGCCAGCAGCTCCCGGGACGGGGGAATATACGAGCAGTACTTC. Its protein product is CASSSRDGGIYEQYF.

This chain uses TRBV5-6 with TRBJ2-3, with D unresolved. The CDR3 covers 14 residues. Germline V gene data show CDR1 as SGHDT and CDR2 as YYEEEE. The V end lost 0 bases, the J end lost 2 bases, and 7 bases lay between the germline ends. CDR3 region: CASSLAANTDTQYF. CDR3 coding DNA: TGTGCCAGCAGCTTGGCCGCTAACACAGATACGCAGTATTTT.